The clone carrying this TCR beta chain occurred many times. The antigen is undetermined. Combining a sample-barcoded 5' primer with a J-beta primer mix, a second PCR ran for about 7 to 12 cycles. Every sample returned 2.5 million or more CDR3-containing paired-end reads. TCRdb passed the 5' RACE reads through MiXCR, listing each CDR3 protein once. Of about 1,500,000 distinct CDR3 sequences in the sample, roughly 27% were seen once. CDR1 and CDR2 from the germline V gene are SGHTA and FQGNSA. The CDR3 length is 15 residues. Trimming took off 0 bases at V and 4 bases at J, with 12 bases between the two ends. This specimen belongs to a study of blood T cells in healthy people across ages. Regarding the study as a whole: Nothing was known about donor CMV status, and this possibly confounded expanded clonotype changes.

This TCR was sampled from a woman aged 25 to 39 in good health. The specimen was blood. V usage is TRBV7-2 and J usage is TRBJ2-5, with D perhaps matching TRBD2 (7 bases). Here the CDR3 DNA reads TGTGCCAGCAGCTTAGCGGGGGGGCGTCGAGAGACCCAGTACTTC. Amino acid sequence: CASSLAGGRRETQYF.